This T cell receptor beta chain appears in the sequencing data of a study of radiation and T cells in renal cell carcinoma. Findings and limits, study-wide: From baseline, blood top tumor clonotypes peaked at 2 weeks post-radiation.

Time point reported: blood 4 weeks post-SBRT, at nephrectomy. As to treatment: 15 Gy SBRT to primary tumor, nephrectomy 4 weeks later. Nephrectomy followed 15 Gy stereotactic body radiation by 4 weeks. Radiation-treated patients gave blood at baseline, week 2 and week 4. Clear cell pathology was present in this patient's renal cell carcinoma. Germline CDR1 LNHDA, CDR2 SQIVND (reference sequence). This CDR3 has 14 amino acids. The V and J ends lost 6 bases and 4 bases, in that order; junction bases with no gene match: 4. A remark on this clone: Antigen specificity is unknown.

TCRdb's table, derived via immunoSEQ multiplex PCR, lists solely in-frame clones and lacks some. Of 140,000 to 150,000 clones in the sample, less than 90% are singletons; the top ten hold around a sixth. The clonotype was recovered from a woman aged 45 to 65 with renal cell carcinoma. The specimen was blood, collected from a patient whose treatment included radiotherapy and nephrectomy. The chain carries TRBV19 and TRBJ2-7; 12 positions agree with TRBD1. The CDR3 protein is CASSGTGGMYEQYF. In DNA, the CDR3 is TGTGCCAGTAGCGGGACAGGGGGCATGTACGAGCAGTACTTC.